These 17 T cell receptor beta chains share one sample of origin, sequenced in a study of T cells in localized non-small cell lung cancer. The repertoire was sequenced with immunoSEQ multiplex PCR; TCRdb's copy has only in-frame clones and lacks some. This table holds about 21,000 clones, 80% to 90% found once. This specimen consisted of peripheral blood, obtained before any cancer treatment. The receptors were sampled from a male donor at least 60 years old with stage I squamous cell lung carcinoma.

The V gene is TRBV19, the J gene TRBJ2-5; D unclear. The CDR3 sequence is 13 residues long. The ends were cut back, 5 bases at V and 4 bases at J, with 11 bases in the middle. Germline assignment: CDR1 LNHDA and CDR2 SQIVND (reference sequence). The CDR3 sequence is CASSPTDRETQYF. DNA for the CDR3: TGTGCCAGTAGTCCCACAGATAGAGAGACCCAGTACTTC.

This chain links TRBV7-8 with TRBJ1-2; a possible D gene is TRBD1 (6 bases). The CDR3 runs 13 residues. Germline V gene sequence: CDR1 SGHVS, CDR2 FQNEAQ. V dropped 5 bases and J dropped 4 bases, with 11 bases sitting between them. CDR3 region: CASSPGVTYGYTF. The CDR3 nucleotides are TGTGCCAGCAGCCCAGGGGTCACCTATGGCTACACCTTC.

V usage is TRBV18 and J usage is TRBJ2-1; D unclear. V was pared by 1 base and J by 16 bases, with 14 bases between. The CDR3 extends over 12 amino acids. The V gene's germline CDR1 is KGHSH and CDR2 LQKENI. In DNA form, the CDR3 reads TGTGCCAGCTCACCACAGAACTTCGGGCGTTTCTTC. This codes for CASSPQNFGRFF.

The rearrangement links TRBV6-1 to TRBJ1-1; unclear D gene. Germline V CDR1 and CDR2: MNHNS, SASEGT. The CDR3 consists of 13 residues. Trimming left V 10 bases short and J 5 bases short, with 17 bases between. CDR3 DNA sequence: TGTGCCACCGAGTCTTCACAGACAACTGAAGCTTTCTTT. This sequence encodes CATESSQTTEAFF.

This clone was recorded once. This sequence joins TRBV6-6 and TRBJ2-7; D is unclear. The CDR3 is 12 residues long. The V and J ends lost 0 bases and 6 bases respectively, with 6 bases between them. CDR1 is MNHNY and CDR2 is SVGAGI in the germline V gene (reference sequence). The CDR3 nucleotides are TGTGCCAGCAGTTACTCTTGGGGCGAGCAGTACTTC. Translated, it gives CASSYSWGEQYF.

This clone is a singleton in its sample. The chain has TRBV7-2 and TRBJ1-4, with unresolved D. Germline V gene data show CDR1 as SGHTA and CDR2 as FQGNSA. The CDR3 extends over 13 amino acids. V lost 5 bases to trimming and J lost 10 bases, with 14 bases between them. As DNA, the CDR3 is TGTGCCAGCAGCCCACGGTACTCTGGAAAACTGTTTTTT. Residues: CASSPRYSGKLFF.

The rearrangement uses TRBV9 and TRBJ2-7; 12 bases agree with TRBD2. With 3 bases clipped from V and 5 bases from J, the junction kept 9 bases outside the gene matches. CDR1 is SGDLS and CDR2 is YYNGEE in the germline V gene. The CDR3 loop spans 16 amino acids. CDR3 sequence (DNA): TGTGCCAGCAGCGCAGGAGGGACTAGCGGGCTGCACGAGCAGTACTTC. It codes for CASSAGGTSGLHEQYF.

V and J are TRBV20-1 and TRBJ1-1; D gene uncertain. Looked up from germline, CDR1 is DFQATT and CDR2 is SNEGSKA (reference sequence). V was pared by 4 bases and J by 7 bases, with 10 bases between. The CDR3 consists of 11 residues. Written as DNA, the CDR3 is TGCAGTGCTACAAACAGACTTGAAGCTTTCTTT. It yields the protein CSATNRLEAFF.

A remark on this clone: Other DNA sequences within the sample encode an identical CDR3. The chain links TRBV11-1 to TRBJ2-7; weak D call: TRBD1 (6 bases). The germline V and J ends were trimmed by 5 bases and 5 bases, with 19 bases remaining between them. CDR3 length equals 15 residues. CDR1 is SGHAT, CDR2 FQDESV, per germline (reference sequence). This CDR3 is CASSDRDRGNDEQYF. The CDR3 DNA sequence: TGTGCCAGCAGCGACCGGGATAGGGGGAATGACGAGCAGTACTTC.

The rearrangement uses TRBV19 and TRBJ2-4; D possibly uses TRBD1 or TRBD2 (5 bases each). CDR3 length: 16 amino acids. Per the germline V gene, CDR1 is LNHDA and CDR2 is SQIVND (reference sequence). Trimming pared 5 bases from V and 0 bases from J, leaving 14 bases between. The CDR3 DNA follows: TGTGCCAGTAGTGTGGGGGATTCTCTAGCCAAAAACATTCAGTACTTC. It translates to CASSVGDSLAKNIQYF.

The rearrangement links TRBV10-2 to TRBJ1-3, with TRBD1 identical over 7 bases. This CDR3 region has 14 residues. Trimming cost V 11 bases and J 0 bases; bases outside gene matches: 7. The germline V gene has CDR1 WSHSY and CDR2 SAAADI. In DNA, the CDR3 is TGCGCCTGCGGACAGGAAGCCTCTGGAAACACCATATATTTT. Translation: CACGQEASGNTIYF.

The CDR3 DNA is TGTGCCAGCTCATCGTCGACAGGGGGAGGAGGTGGCTACACCTTC. Its protein is CASSSSTGGGGGYTF. The chain is built from TRBV18 and TRBJ1-2; 9 bases fit TRBD1. The CDR3 loop spans 15 amino acids. CDR1 KGHSH and CDR2 LQKENI come from the germline V gene. V shed 5 bases and J 7 bases; nucleotides not matched to a gene: 11.

The chain employs TRBV6-4 and TRBJ2-3; TRBD2 agrees at 11 bases. Germline CDR1 is MRHNA and CDR2 is SNTAGT. Trimming cost V 6 bases and J 1 base; bases outside gene matches: 6. CDR3 length: 16 residues. This CDR3 reads CASSPSGGYRTDTQYF. CDR3 nucleotides: TGTGCCAGCAGCCCTAGCGGGGGGTACCGCACAGATACGCAGTATTTT.

The rearrangement joins TRBV5-4 to TRBJ2-4; 7 bases align to TRBD1. Germline CDR1 reads SGHNT; CDR2 reads YYREEE (reference sequence). The junction had 8 bases not matched to a gene; V was cut back by 4 bases and J by 4 bases. The CDR3 contains 15 residues. In DNA form, the CDR3 reads TGTGCCAGCAGCCCAGCCGGGACAGAAAAAAACATTCAGTACTTC. Protein sequence: CASSPAGTEKNIQYF.

This chain connects TRBV7-2 to TRBJ2-3, with TRBD2 matching 10 bases. The CDR3 runs to 18 residues. Germline trimming cut 5 bases from V and 4 bases from J; bases unmatched to any gene: 15. The germline V gene encodes CDR1 SGHTA and CDR2 FQGNSA. This CDR3 is CASSQGVYASGGPDTQYF. Written as DNA, the CDR3 is TGTGCCAGCAGCCAGGGCGTTTACGCTAGCGGGGGACCAGATACGCAGTATTTT. Full variable domain (outside the CDR3, taken from reference TRBV7-2 and TRBJ2-3): GAGVSQSPSNKVTEKGKDVELRCDPISGHTALYWYRQSLGQGLEFLIYFQGNSAPDKSGLPSDRFSAERTGGSVSTLTIQRTQQEDSAVYLCASSQGVYASGGPDTQYFGPGTRLTVL.

The chain links TRBV7-9 to TRBJ2-1; the D is unclear. The CDR3 covers 14 residues. Germline CDR1 is SEHNR and CDR2 is FQNEAQ (reference sequence). The V end was cut by 2 bases, the J end by 6 bases, with 11 bases between. The CDR3 DNA follows: TGTGCCAGCAGCTTAATTTACTTGGGCAATGAGCAGTTCTTC. Encoded protein: CASSLIYLGNEQFF.

This clone was counted only a few times. The V gene is TRBV18, the J gene TRBJ1-1; no reliable D call. The germline V and J ends were trimmed by 2 bases and 9 bases, with 7 bases remaining between them. CDR1 and CDR2 from the germline V gene are KGHSH and LQKENI. The CDR3 sequence is 11 residues long. CDR3 in amino acids: CASSPGRQAFF. The CDR3 DNA is TGTGCCAGCTCACCAGGACGCCAAGCTTTCTTT. The whole variable domain, filled in from reference TRBV18 and TRBJ1-1, reads NAGVMQNPRHLVRRRGQEARLRCSPMKGHSHVYWYRQLPEEGLKFMVYLQKENIIDESGMPKERFSAEFPKEGPSILRIQQVVRGDSAAYFCASSPGRQAFFGQGTRLTVV.